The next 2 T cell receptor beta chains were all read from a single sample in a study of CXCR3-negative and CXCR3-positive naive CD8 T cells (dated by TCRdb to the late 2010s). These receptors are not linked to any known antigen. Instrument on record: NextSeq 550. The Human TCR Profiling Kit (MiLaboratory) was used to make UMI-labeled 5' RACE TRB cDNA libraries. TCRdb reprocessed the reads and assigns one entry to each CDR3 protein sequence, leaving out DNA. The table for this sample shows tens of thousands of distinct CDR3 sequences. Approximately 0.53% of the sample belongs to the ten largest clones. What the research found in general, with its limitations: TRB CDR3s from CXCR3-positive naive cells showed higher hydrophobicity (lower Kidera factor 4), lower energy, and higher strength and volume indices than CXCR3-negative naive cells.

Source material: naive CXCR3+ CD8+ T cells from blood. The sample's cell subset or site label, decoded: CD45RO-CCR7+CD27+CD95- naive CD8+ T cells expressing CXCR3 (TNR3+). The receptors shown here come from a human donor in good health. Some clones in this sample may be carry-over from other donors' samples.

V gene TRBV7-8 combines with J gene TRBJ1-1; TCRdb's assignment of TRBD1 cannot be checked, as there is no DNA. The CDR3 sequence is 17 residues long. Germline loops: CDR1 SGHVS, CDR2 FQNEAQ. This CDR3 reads CASSLGQGAGRNTEAFF.

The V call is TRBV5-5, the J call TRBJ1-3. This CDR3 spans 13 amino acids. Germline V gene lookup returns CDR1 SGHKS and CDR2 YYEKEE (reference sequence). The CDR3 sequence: CASSGVGGNTIYF.